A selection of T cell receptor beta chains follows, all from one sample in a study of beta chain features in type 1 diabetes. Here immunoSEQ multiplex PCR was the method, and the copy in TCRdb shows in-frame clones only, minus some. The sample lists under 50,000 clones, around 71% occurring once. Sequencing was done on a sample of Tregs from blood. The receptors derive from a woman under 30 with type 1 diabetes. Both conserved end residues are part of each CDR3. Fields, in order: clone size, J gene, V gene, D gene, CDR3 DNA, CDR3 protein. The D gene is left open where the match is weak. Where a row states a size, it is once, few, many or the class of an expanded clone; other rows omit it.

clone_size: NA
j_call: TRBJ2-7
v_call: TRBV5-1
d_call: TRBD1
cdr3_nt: TGCGCCAGCAGCCTGGGACAGGCCAACTACGAGCAGTACTTC
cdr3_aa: CASSLGQANYEQYF

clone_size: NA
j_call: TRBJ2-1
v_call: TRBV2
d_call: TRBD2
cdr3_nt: TGTGCCAGCAGGACCGGGACTAGCGGATCTTACAATGAGCAGTTCTTC
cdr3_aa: CASRTGTSGSYNEQFF

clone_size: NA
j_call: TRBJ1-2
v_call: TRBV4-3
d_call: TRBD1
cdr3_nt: TGCGCCAGCAGCCCGACAGGGTCGCGAAACTATGGCTACACCTTC
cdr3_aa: CASSPTGSRNYGYTF

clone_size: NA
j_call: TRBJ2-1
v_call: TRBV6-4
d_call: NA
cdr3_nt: TGTGCCAGCAGTGAAGGGTCCGCAGGGGAGCAGTTCTTC
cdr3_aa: CASSEGSAGEQFF

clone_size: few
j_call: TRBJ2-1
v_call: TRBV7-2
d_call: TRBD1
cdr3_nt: TGTGCCAGCAGCACCCGACAGGGGGCAAATGAGCAGTTCTTC
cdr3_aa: CASSTRQGANEQFF

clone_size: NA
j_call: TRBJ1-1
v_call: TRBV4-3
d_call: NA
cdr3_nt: TGCGCCAGCAGCCAATTTACAGGGCTTGCGAACACTGAAGCTTTCTTT
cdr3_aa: CASSQFTGLANTEAFF

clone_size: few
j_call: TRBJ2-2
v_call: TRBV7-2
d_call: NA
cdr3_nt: TGTGCCAGCAGCTTTCACAGCCGAGAGCTGTTTTTT
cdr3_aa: CASSFHSRELFF

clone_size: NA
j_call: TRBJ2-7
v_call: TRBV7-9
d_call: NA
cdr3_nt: TGTGCCAGCAGCCCCAGAAGCTCCTACGAGCAGTACTTC
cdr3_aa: CASSPRSSYEQYF

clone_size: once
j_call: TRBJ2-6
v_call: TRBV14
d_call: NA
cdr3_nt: TGTGCCAGCAGCCTCAGGGGAGGGATCTCTGGGGCCAACGTCCTGACTTTC
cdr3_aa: CASSLRGGISGANVLTF

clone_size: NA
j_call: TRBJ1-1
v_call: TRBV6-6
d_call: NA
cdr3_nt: TGTGCCAGCAGTTACTCGATTATCGGTAACACTGAAGCTTTCTTT
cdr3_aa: CASSYSIIGNTEAFF

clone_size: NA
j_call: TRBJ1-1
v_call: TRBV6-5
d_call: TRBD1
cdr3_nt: TGTGCCAGCAGCCTGGGACAGGGGAGGGCTGAAGCTTTCTTT
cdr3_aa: CASSLGQGRAEAFF

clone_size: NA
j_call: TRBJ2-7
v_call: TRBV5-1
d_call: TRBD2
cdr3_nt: TGCGCCAGCAGGACTAGCGGGGGAAGCTACGAGCAGTACTTC
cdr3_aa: CASRTSGGSYEQYF

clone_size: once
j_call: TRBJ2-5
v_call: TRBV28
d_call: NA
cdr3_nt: TGTGCCAGCAGTTTAGGCCCCCCAAGGGGTGGCCAGTACTTC
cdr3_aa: CASSLGPPRGGQYF

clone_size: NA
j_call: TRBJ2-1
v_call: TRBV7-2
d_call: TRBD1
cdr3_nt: TGTGCCAGCAGCCGACAGGGCGGCTCCTACAATGAGCAGTTCTTC
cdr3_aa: CASSRQGGSYNEQFF

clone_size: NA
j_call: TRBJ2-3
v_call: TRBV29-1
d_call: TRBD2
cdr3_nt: TGCAGCGTTGGCCAGATACTAGCGGGGGGCCCTACGCAGTATTTT
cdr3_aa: CSVGQILAGGPTQYF

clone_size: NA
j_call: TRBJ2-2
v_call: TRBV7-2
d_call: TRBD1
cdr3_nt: TGTGCCAGCACGCCACGGGACAGGGCTGTCTGGGGGGAGCTGTTTTTT
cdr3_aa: CASTPRDRAVWGELFF

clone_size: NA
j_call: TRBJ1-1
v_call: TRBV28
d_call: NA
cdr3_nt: TGTGCCAGCATTCCCGGGACACCGAACACTGAAGCTTTCTTT
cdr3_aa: CASIPGTPNTEAFF

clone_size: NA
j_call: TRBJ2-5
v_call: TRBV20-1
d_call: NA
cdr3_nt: TGCAGTGCTCCCTTCGGGGAGACCCAGTACTTC
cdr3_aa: CSAPFGETQYF

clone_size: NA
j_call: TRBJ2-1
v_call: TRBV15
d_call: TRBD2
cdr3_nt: TGTGCCACCAGCAGAGCAGCGGGATTCAACAATGAGCAGTTCTTC
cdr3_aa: CATSRAAGFNNEQFF

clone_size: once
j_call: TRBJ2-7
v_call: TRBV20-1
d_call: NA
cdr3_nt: TGCAGTGCTAGGACCGGGACTCACCAGTACTTC
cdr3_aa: CSARTGTHQYF

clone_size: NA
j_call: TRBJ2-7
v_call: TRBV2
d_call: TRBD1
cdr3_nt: TGTGCCAGCAGTACGGGACAGGCTGGCTACGAGCAGTACTTC
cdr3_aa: CASSTGQAGYEQYF

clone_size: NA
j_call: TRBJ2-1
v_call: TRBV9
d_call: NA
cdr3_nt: TGTGCCAGCAGCACCTTATATGCGGGGACGCAGTTCTTC
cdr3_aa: CASSTLYAGTQFF

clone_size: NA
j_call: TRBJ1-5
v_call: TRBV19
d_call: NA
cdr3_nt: TGTGCCAGTAGTGGGCCGGGGGGATTCAATCAGCCCCAGCATTTT
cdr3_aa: CASSGPGGFNQPQHF

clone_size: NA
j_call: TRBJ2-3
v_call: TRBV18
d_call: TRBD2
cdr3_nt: TGTGCCAGCTCACTCAACGCCCCCAGCGGGGGCACAGATACGCAGTATTTT
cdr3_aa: CASSLNAPSGGTDTQYF

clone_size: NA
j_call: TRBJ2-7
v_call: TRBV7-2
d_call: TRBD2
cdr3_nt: TGTGCCAGCAGCTTAGCCCTTCTAGCGGGAAGGGATGAGCAGTACTTC
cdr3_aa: CASSLALLAGRDEQYF

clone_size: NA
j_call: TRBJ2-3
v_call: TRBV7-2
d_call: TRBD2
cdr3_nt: TGTGCCAGCAGCTTAAAGTTTGCGGGGGGTGGGGCAGATACGCAGTATTTT
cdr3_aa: CASSLKFAGGGADTQYF

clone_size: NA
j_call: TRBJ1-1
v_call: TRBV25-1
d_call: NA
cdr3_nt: TGTGCCAGCAGCCCTGTTGGGAGAAACACTGAAGCTTTCTTT
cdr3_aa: CASSPVGRNTEAFF

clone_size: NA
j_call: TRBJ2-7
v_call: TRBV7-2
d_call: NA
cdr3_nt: TGTGCCAGCAGCTTGAGGCATTTGGACTACGAGCAGTACTTC
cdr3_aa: CASSLRHLDYEQYF

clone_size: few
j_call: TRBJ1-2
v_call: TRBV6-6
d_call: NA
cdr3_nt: TGTGCCAGCAGTTACTCCGGTAATCGCTATGGCTACACCTTC
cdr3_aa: CASSYSGNRYGYTF

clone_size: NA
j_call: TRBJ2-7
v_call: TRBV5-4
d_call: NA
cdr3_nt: TGTGCCAGCAGCTTGGCCCTGACAGGTCCCTACGAGCAGTACTTC
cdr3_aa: CASSLALTGPYEQYF

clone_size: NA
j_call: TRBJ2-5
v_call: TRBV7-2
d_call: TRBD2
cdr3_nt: TGTGCCAGCAGCCGTATAACACTAGCGGGAGTAGGAGAGACCCAGTACTTC
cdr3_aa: CASSRITLAGVGETQYF

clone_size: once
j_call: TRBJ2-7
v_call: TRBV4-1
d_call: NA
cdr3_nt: TGTGCCAGCAGCCGCCGGGGACAACCCTACGAGCAGTACTTC
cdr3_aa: CASSRRGQPYEQYF

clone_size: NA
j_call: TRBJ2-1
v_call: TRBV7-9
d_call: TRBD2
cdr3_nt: TGTGCCAGCAGCTCGGGACTAGCGGGAGTTGAGCAGTTCTTC
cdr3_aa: CASSSGLAGVEQFF

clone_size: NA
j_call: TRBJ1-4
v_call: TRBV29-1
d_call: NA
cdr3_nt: TGCAGCGCTAACTCGGGGGGGTTCGGTGAAAAACTGTTTTTT
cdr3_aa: CSANSGGFGEKLFF

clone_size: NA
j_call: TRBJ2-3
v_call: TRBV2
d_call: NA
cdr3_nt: TGTGCCAGCAGTGAATTGCAGTCCGGGGGTACGCAGTATTTT
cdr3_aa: CASSELQSGGTQYF

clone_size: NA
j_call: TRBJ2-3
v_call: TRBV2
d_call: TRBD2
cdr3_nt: TGTGCCAGCAGTAAAGGACTAGCGGGCCCCAGCACAGATACGCAGTATTTT
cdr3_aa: CASSKGLAGPSTDTQYF

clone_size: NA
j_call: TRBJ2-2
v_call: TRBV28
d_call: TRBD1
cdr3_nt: TGTGCCAGCACTAAGGAGGGACAGGGGTACACCGGGGAGCTGTTTTTT
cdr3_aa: CASTKEGQGYTGELFF

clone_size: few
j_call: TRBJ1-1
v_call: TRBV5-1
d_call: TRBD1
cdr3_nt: TGCGCCAGCAGCTTGGGGGACAGGCGGAACACTGAAGCTTTCTTT
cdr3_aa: CASSLGDRRNTEAFF

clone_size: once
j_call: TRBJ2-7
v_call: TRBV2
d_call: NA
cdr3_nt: TGTGCCAGCAGCGTAACCTACGAGCAGTACTTC
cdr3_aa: CASSVTYEQYF

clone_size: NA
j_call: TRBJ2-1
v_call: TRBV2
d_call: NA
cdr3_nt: TGTGCCAGCAGTGAACGGAGCTACAATGAGCAGTTCTTC
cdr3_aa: CASSERSYNEQFF

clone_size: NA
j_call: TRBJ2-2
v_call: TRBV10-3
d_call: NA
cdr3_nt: TGTGCCATCAGACCGGGAGCCGGGGAGCTGTTTTTT
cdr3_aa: CAIRPGAGELFF

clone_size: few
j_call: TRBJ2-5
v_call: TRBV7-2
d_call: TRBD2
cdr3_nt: TGTGCCAGCAGCTTGGGGACGGGGGGGTACCAAGAGACCCAGTACTTC
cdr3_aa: CASSLGTGGYQETQYF

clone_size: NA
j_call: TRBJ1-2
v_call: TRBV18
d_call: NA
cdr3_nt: TGTGCCAGCTCACCTCCCGAGAACTATGGCTACACCTTC
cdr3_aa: CASSPPENYGYTF